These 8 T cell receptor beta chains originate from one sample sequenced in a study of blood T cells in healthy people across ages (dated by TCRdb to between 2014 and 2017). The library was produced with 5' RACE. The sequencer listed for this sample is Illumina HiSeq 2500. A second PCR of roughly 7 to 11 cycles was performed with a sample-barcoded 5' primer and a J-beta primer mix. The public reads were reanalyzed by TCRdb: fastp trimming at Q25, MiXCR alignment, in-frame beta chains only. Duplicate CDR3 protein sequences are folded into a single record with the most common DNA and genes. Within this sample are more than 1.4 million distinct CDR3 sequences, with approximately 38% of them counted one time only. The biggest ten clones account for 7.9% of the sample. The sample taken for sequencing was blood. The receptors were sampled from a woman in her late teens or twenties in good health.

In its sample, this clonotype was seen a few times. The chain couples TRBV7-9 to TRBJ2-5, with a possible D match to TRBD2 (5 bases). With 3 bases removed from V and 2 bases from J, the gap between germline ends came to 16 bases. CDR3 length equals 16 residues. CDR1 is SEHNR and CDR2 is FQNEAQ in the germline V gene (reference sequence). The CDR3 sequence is CASSFGGGLAQETQYF. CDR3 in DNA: TGTGCCAGCAGCTTTGGTGGAGGTCTAGCACAAGAGACCCAGTACTTC.

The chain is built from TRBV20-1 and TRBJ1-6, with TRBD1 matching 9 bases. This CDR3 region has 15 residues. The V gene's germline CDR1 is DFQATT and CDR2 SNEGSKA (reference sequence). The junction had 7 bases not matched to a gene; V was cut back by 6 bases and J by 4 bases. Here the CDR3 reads CSAKTTGGYNSPLHF. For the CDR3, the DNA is TGCAGTGCAAAGACGACAGGGGGATATAATTCACCCCTCCACTTT.

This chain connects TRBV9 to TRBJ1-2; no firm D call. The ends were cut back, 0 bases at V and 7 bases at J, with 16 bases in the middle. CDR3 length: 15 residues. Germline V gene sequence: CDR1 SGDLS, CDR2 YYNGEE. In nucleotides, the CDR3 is TGTGCCAGCAGCGTAGATGGGGATGGAGTGGCTGGCTACACCTTC. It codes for CASSVDGDGVAGYTF.

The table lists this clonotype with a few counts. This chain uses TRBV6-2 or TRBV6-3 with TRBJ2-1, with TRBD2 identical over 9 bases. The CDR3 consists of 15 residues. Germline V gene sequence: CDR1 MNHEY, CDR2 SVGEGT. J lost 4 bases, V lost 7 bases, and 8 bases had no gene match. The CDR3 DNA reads TGTGCCAGCATCCATAGCGGGGGCAAGTACAATGAGCAGTTCTTC. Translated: CASIHSGGKYNEQFF.

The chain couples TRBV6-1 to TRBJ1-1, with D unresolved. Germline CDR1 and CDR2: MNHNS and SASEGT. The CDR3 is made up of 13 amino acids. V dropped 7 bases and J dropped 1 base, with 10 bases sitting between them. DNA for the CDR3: TGTGCCAGCACCTTACACGGGAACACTGAAGCTTTCTTT. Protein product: CASTLHGNTEAFF.

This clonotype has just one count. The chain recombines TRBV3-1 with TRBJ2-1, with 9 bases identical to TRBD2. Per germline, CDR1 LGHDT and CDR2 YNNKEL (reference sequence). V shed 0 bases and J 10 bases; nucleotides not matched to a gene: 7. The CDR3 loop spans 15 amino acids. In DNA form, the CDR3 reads TGTGCCAGCAGCCAAGATCCTACTAGCGGGTGGGAGCAGTTCTTC. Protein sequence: CASSQDPTSGWEQFF.

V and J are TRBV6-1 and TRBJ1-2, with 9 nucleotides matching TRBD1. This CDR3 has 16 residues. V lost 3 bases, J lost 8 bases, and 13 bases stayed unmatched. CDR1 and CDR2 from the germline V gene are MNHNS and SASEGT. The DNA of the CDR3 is TGTGCCAGCAGTGAGGAGGGACAGGGAACGACTAGGGGCTACACCTTC. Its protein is CASSEEGQGTTRGYTF.

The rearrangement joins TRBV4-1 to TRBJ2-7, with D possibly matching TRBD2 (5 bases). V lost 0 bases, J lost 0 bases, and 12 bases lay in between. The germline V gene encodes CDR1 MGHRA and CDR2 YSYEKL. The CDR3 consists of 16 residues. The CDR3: CASSQEGGRSSYEQYF. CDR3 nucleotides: TGCGCCAGCAGCCAAGAAGGAGGACGGAGCTCCTACGAGCAGTACTTC.